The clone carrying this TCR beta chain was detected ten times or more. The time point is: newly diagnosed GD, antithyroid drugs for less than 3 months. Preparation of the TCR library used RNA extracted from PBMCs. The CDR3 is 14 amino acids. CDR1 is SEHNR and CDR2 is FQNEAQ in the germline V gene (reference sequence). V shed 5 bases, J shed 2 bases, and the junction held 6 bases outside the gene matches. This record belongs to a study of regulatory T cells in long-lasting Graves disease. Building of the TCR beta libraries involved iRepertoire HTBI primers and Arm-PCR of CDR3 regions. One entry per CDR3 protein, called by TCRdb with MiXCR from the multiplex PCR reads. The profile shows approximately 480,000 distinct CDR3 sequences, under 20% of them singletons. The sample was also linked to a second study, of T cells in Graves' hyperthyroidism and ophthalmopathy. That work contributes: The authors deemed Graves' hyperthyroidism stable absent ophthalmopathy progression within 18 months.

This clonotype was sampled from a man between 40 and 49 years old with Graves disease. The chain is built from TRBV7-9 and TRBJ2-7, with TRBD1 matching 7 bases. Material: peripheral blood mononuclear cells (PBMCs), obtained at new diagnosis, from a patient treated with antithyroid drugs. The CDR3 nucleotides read TGTGCCAGCAGCGTCCGGGGACAGACCTACGAGCAGTACTTC. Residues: CASSVRGQTYEQYF.